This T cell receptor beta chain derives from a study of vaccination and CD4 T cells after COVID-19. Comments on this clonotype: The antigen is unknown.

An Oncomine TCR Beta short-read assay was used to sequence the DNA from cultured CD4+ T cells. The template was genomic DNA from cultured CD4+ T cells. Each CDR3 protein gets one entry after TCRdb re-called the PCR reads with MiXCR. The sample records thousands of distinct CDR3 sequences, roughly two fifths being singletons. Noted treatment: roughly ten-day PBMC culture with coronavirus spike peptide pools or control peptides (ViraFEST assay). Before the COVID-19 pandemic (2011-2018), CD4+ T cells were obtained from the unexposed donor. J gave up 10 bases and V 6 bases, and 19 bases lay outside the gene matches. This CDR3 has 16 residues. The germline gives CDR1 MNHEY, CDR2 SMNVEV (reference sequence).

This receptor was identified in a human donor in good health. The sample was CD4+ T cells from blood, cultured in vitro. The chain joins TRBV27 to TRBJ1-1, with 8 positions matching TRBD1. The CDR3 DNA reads TGTGCCAGCAGCTCGCGACAGGGGAGCACCCCGGGGGCAGCTTTCTTT. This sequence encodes CASSSRQGSTPGAAFF.